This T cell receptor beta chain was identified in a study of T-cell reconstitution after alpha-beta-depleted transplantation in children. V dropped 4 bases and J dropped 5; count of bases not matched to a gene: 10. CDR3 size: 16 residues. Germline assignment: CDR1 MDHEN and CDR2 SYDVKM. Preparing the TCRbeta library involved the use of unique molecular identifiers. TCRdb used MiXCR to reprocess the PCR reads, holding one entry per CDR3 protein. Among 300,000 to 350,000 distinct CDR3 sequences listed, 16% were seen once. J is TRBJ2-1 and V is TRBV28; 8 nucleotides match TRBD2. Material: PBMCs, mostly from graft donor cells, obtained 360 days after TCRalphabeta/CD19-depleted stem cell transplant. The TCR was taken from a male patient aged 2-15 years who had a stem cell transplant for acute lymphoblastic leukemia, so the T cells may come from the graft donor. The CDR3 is CASSWTGGPPDNEQFF. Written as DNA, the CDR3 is TGTGCCAGCAGTTGGACGGGAGGGCCCCCGGACAATGAGCAGTTCTTC. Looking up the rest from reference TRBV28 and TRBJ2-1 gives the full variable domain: DVKVTQSSRYLVKRTGEKVFLECVQDMDHENMFWYRQDPGLGLRLIYFSYDVKMKEKGDIPEGYSVSREKKERFSLILESASTNQTSMYLCASSWTGGPPDNEQFFGPGTRLTVL.